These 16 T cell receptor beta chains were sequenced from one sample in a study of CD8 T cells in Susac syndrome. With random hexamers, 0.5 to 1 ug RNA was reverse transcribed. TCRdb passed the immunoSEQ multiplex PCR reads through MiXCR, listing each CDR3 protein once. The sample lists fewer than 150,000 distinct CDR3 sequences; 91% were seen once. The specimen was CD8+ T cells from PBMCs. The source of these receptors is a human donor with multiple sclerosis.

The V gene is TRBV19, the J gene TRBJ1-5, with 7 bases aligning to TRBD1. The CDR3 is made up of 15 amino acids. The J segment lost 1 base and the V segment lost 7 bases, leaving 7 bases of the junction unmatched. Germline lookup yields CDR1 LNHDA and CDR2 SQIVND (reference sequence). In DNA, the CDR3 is TGTGCCAGTAATGTTTGGGACAGCAGCAATCAGCCCCAGCATTTT. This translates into CASNVWDSSNQPQHF.

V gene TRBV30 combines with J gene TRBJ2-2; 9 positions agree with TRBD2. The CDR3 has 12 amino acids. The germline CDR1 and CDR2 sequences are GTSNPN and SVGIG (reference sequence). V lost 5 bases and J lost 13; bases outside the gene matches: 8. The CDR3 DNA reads TGTGCCTGGTTAGCGGGAGCCGGAATGCTGTTTTTT. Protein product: CAWLAGAGMLFF. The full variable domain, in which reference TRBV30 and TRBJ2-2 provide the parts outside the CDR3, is SQTIHQWPATLVQPVGSPLSLECTVEGTSNPNLYWYRQAAGRGLQLLFYSVGIGQISSEVPQNLSASRPQDRQFILSSKKLLLSDSGFYLCAWLAGAGMLFFGEGSRLTVL.

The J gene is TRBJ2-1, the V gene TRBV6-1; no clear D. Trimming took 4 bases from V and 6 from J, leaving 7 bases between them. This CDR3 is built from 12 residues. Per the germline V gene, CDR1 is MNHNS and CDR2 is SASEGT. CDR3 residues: CASSGLSNEQFF. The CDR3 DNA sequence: TGTGCCAGCAGTGGTCTGTCCAATGAGCAGTTCTTC.

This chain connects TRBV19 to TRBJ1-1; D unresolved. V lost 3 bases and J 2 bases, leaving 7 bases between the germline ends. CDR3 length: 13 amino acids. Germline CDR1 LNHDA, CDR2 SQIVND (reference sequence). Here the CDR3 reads CASSMNINTEAFF. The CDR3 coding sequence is TGTGCCAGTAGTATGAACATCAACACTGAAGCTTTCTTT. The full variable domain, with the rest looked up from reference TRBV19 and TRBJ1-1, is DGGITQSPKYLFRKEGQNVTLSCEQNLNHDAMYWYRQDPGQGLRLIYYSQIVNDFQKGDIAEGYSVSREKKESFPLTVTSAQKNPTAFYLCASSMNINTEAFFGQGTRLTVV.

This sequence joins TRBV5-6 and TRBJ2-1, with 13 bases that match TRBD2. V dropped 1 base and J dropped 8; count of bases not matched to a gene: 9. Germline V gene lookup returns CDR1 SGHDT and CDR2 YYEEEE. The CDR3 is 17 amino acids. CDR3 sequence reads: CASSLPSGLAGAHEQFF. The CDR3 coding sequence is TGTGCCAGCAGCTTGCCCAGCGGACTAGCGGGAGCCCATGAGCAGTTCTTC. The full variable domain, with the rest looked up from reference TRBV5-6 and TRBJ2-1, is DAGVTQSPTHLIKTRGQQVTLRCSPKSGHDTVSWYQQALGQGPQFIFQYYEEEERQRGNFPDRFSGHQFPNYSSELNVNALLLGDSALYLCASSLPSGLAGAHEQFFGPGTRLTVL.

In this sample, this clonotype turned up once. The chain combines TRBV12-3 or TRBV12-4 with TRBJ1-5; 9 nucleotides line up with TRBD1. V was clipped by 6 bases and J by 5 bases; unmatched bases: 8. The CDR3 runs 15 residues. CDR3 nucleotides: TGTGCCAGCAGATTAACAGGGGGCAGCGATCAGCCCCAGCATTTT. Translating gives CASRLTGGSDQPQHF.

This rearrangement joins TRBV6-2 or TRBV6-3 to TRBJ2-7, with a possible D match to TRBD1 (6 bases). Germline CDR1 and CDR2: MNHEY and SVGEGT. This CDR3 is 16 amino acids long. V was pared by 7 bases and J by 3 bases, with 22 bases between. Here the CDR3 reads CASTTPAGVFNYEQYF. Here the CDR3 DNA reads TGTGCCAGCACTACCCCCGCAGGGGTCTTCAACTACGAGCAGTACTTC.

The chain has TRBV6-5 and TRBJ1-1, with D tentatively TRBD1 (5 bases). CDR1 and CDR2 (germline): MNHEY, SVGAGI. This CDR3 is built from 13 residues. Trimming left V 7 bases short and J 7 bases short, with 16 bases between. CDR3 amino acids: CASIQGRAGEAFF. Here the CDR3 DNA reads TGTGCCAGCATCCAGGGCAGGGCTGGTGAAGCTTTCTTT.

As DNA, the CDR3 is TGTGCCAGCAGGTCTGGACTGATCTACAATGAGCAGTTCTTC. It translates to CASRSGLIYNEQFF. This chain connects TRBV7-9 to TRBJ2-1, with a weak D call TRBD2 (5 bases). Germline V gives CDR1 SEHNR, CDR2 FQNEAQ (reference sequence). The length of the CDR3 is 14 residues. V dropped 6 bases and J dropped 3 bases, with 12 bases sitting between them.

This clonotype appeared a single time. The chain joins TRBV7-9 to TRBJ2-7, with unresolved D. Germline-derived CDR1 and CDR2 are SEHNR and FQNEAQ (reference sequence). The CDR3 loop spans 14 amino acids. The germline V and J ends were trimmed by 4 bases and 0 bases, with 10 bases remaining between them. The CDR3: CASSSETVSYEQYF. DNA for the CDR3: TGTGCCAGCAGCTCTGAGACGGTCTCCTACGAGCAGTACTTC.

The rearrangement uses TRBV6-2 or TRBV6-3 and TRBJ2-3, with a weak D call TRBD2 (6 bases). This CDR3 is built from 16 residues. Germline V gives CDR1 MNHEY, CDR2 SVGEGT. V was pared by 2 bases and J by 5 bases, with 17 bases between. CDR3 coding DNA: TGTGCCAGCAGTTACATCCCGGAGGGCACGGGAGATACGCAGTATTTT. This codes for CASSYIPEGTGDTQYF.

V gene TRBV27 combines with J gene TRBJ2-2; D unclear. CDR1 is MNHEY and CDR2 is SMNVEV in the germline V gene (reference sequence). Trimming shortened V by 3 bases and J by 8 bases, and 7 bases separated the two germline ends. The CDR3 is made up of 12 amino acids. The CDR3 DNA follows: TGTGCCAGCAGTTTCACCTCTGGGGAGCTGTTTTTT. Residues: CASSFTSGELFF.

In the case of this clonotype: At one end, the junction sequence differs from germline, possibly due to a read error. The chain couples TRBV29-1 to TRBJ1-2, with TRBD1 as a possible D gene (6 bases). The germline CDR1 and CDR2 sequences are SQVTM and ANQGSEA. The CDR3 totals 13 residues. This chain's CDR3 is CCVLATGSNGYTF. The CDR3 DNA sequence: TGCTGCGTCCTTGCCACAGGGTCAAATGGCTACACCTTC.

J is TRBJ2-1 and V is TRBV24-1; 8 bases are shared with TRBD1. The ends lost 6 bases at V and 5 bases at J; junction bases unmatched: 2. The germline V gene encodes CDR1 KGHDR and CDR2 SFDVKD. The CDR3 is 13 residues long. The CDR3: CATSLTGDNEQFF. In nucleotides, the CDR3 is TGTGCCACCAGTCTGACAGGGGACAATGAGCAGTTCTTC.

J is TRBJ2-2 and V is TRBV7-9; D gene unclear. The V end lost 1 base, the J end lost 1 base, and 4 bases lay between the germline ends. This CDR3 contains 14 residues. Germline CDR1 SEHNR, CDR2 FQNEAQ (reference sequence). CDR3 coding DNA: TGTGCCAGCAGCTTAGTACTGAACACCGGGGAGCTGTTTTTT. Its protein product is CASSLVLNTGELFF. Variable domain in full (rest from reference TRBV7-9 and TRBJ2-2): DTGVSQNPRHKITKRGQNVTFRCDPISEHNRLYWYRQTLGQGPEFLTYFQNEAQLEKSRLLSDRFSAERPKGSFSTLEIQRTEQGDSAMYLCASSLVLNTGELFFGEGSRLTVL.

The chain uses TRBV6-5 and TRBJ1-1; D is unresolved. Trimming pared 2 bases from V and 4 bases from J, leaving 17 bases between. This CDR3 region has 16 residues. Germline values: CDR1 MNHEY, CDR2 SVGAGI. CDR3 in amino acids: CASSYGRFGLTTEAFF. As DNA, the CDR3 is TGTGCCAGCAGTTACGGTCGGTTCGGGCTAACCACTGAAGCTTTCTTT.